This T cell receptor beta chain stems from a study of long-term antiretroviral therapy in people with HIV. Study-level points and caveats: ART adherence, viral resistance and therapy changes went undocumented. The data indicate that diversity increased after ART but remained below transplant donor controls. Controls showed broader CDR3 length ranges than did the HIV repertoires.

Every specimen held between roughly 0.95-10 million cryopreserved PBMC. These were thawed and washed before DNA extraction. The CDR3 length is 14 residues. Germline V gene lookup returns CDR1 LNHDA and CDR2 SQIVND (reference sequence). V was cut by 3 bases and J by 4 bases, with 12 bases left in between. This clone was detected only once. Its antigen remains unidentified. Version v3.0 of the immunoSEQ assay was performed at survey level. TCRdb keeps only in-frame clones here, not all; method: immunoSEQ multiplex PCR. This sample has tens of thousands of clones; roughly 96% occur once, and the top ten carry less than 3.5%.

The clonotype originates from a woman aged 50 to 65 with HIV. The gene calls are TRBV19 and TRBJ1-2; possibly TRBD1 for D (5 bases). The specimen was unsorted PBMCs, collected 3.7 years after starting antiretroviral therapy. DNA of the CDR3: TGTGCCAGTAGTATGGGGACCGATTTCTATGGCTACACCTTC. Encoded protein: CASSMGTDFYGYTF.